The T cell receptor (beta chain) under discussion was sequenced for a study of memory CD4+ T cells and cytomegalovirus serostatus (dated by TCRdb to 2018 to 2020). Context from the whole study: The cohort comprised around 35 healthy Belgian adults, 9 CMV seropositive and some 25 CMV seronegative. CD4+ memory TCRbeta repertoires of a Belgian cohort with known cytomegalovirus serostatus were sequenced in order to replicate a published TCR-based CMV serostatus classifier. Paper-wide results and their limitations: Of about 180 previously reported CMV-associated TCRbeta sequences, approximately 70 appeared in the CD4+ memory repertoires, each in one to five individuals. The original-framework classifier achieved a median bootstrapped AUC of approximately 0.94 with a 95% CI of 0.76-1.00 on the Belgian cohort. For CMV serostatus prediction, a median bootstrapped AUC of about 0.96 was reached with the original framework, and a median bootstrapped AUC of roughly 0.92 was reached with a US-trained random forest. The results were interpreted as suggesting that the CMV-associated TCR signature is largely present in the CD4+ memory repertoire. Only CD4+CD45RO+ memory cells were sequenced, in contrast to the original study, which included naive and memory CD4+ and CD8+ populations.

Single viable CD3+CD4+CD8-CD45RO+ cells were sorted as memory CD4+ T cells on a FACSAria II. CMV serostatus was determined with a Roche Elecsys assay detecting serum IgG against CMV pp150, pp28, p38 and p52. Once the samples were thawed, total CD4+ T cells were enriched through positive selection using CD4 magnetic microbeads. The samples came from a separate study whose specific focus was interrogating the CD4+ T cell memory repertoire. Following standard operating procedures, peripheral blood mononuclear cells were isolated and cryopreserved, while serum was kept at -80 degrees C. The staining used CD3-PerCP (BW264/56), CD4-APC (RPA-T4), CD45RO-PE (UCHT1) and CD8-Pacific Orange (3B5) antibodies, and Sytox blue was used to exclude non-viable cells. On this clone: The antigen it binds to is not known. No quality values exist for individual bases; no much larger clone is one base distant.

Genomic DNA was extracted from sorted cells with the Quick-DNA Microprep Kit. TCRbeta DNA was amplified with the immunoSEQ hsTCRbeta kit following the manufacturer's protocol. TCRbeta libraries were sequenced on an Illumina MiSeq instrument. The authors' pipeline ran thus. Removing out-of-frame sequences left 2,204,828 distinct TCRbeta sequences, an average of around 67,000 per individual. Each individual was scored using the number of about 180 previously reported CMV-associated TCRbeta sequences that the individual carried and the total number of productive distinct TCRbeta sequences. A beta-binomial model was reimplemented in Python, and random forests from scikit-learn, run with default parameters, were trained on data from the US cohort. Classifier performance on the Belgian cohort was summarized as median AUC with percentile confidence intervals calculated over 10,000 bootstrap iterations. In its TCRdb copy, this immuneACCESS table keeps in-frame sequences only and misses some clones. Where compared with another copy, unresolved V genes explain less than half of these, and the others have no known cause. That table furnishes V, J and clone size, whereas the DNA furnished D and trimming. The sample table holds 75,000 to 90,000 clones, of which approximately 84% were seen once. The top ten hold around 0.84% of the sample.

As encoded in the germline V gene (reference sequence), CDR1 is LNHDA while CDR2 is SQIVND. V lost 3 bases and J lost 0 bases; the stretch between them is 11 bases long. The CDR3 numbers 15 residues from cysteine through phenylalanine. Solely the CDR3 DNA is kept, with 45 bases framed from the first base. The sequenced sample was memory CD4+ T cells from blood. The source of this sequence is an adult in good health and CMV-seronegative. The chain joins TRBV19 to TRBJ1-2; matching of 6 bases hints at TRBD1 as the D gene. For the CDR3, the sequence is CASSILGGPNYGYTF. The nucleotide sequence is TGTGCCAGTAGTATCCTAGGGGGTCCTAACTATGGCTACACCTTC. Beyond the CDR3, the reference TRBV19 and TRBJ1-2 genes provide the residues; the full variable domain reads: DGGITQSPKYLFRKEGQNVTLSCEQNLNHDAMYWYRQDPGQGLRLIYYSQIVNDFQKGDIAEGYSVSREKKESFPLTVTSAQKNPTAFYLCASSILGGPNYGYTFGSGTRLTVV.